The 16 T cell receptor beta chains below come from one sample, sequenced in a study of shared clonotypes between healthy human individuals. Assay used: immunoSEQ multiplex PCR; TCRdb lists only in-frame clones, some missing. Of 800,000 to 1,200,000 clones in the sample, 75% to 80% were seen once. Sequenced material: memory CD4+ T cells from PBMCs. The subset here: CD45RA-negative fraction. The receptor set was obtained from a man between 18 and 35 years old in good health. Some clones in this sample may be carry-over from other donors' samples.

This clone was counted a few times. This chain's CDR3 is CASSLGGTGVGYTF. The CDR3 DNA follows: TGTGCCAGCAGTTTAGGCGGGACAGGGGTAGGCTACACCTTC. The chain couples TRBV28 to TRBJ1-2; 10 nucleotides align to TRBD1. The trim removed 2 bases at V and 8 bases at J, leaving 5 bases unmatched. From germline, CDR1 is MDHEN and CDR2 SYDVKM. The CDR3 sequence is 14 residues long.

This clone occurred a few times. V and J are TRBV7-2 and TRBJ1-3, with TRBD1 as a possible D gene (5 bases). The CDR3 has 14 residues. V lost 3 bases to trimming and J lost 4 bases, with 10 bases between them. Germline values: CDR1 SGHTA, CDR2 FQGNSA. CDR3 loop: CASSFRGDGNTIYF. Written as DNA, the CDR3 is TGTGCCAGCAGCTTTAGGGGAGACGGAAACACCATATATTTT.

This clone was picked up one time. The V and J genes are TRBV9 and TRBJ2-1, with 10 bases that match TRBD1. Germline loops: CDR1 SGDLS, CDR2 YYNGEE. The CDR3 totals 14 residues. Trimming took 3 bases from V and 6 from J; bases not matched to a gene: 3. CDR3 sequence: CASSGGTGVNEQFF. CDR3 DNA sequence: TGTGCCAGCAGCGGCGGGACAGGGGTCAATGAGCAGTTCTTC.

The genes are TRBV27 and TRBJ1-1; D not certain. Germline CDR1 reads MNHEY; CDR2 reads SMNVEV (reference sequence). The V gene lost 6 bases and the J gene lost 1 base, with 12 bases spanning the gap. This CDR3 is built from 14 residues. The CDR3 region is CASRPPSGNTEAFF. The CDR3 DNA is TGTGCCAGCAGACCTCCATCGGGGAACACTGAAGCTTTCTTT.

This chain uses TRBV27 with TRBJ2-3; 10 positions agree with TRBD2. The CDR3 extends over 15 amino acids. The V gene's germline CDR1 is MNHEY and CDR2 SMNVEV (reference sequence). V lost 3 bases, J lost 8 bases, and 8 bases stayed unmatched. The CDR3 loop is CASSLWASGSPTQYF. The CDR3 DNA sequence: TGTGCCAGCAGTTTGTGGGCTAGCGGGAGCCCTACGCAGTATTTT.

The chain is built from TRBV28 and TRBJ1-1, with 8 bases aligning to TRBD1. Germline trimming cut 3 bases from V and 1 base from J; bases unmatched to any gene: 1. This CDR3 has 14 amino acids. Germline values: CDR1 MDHEN, CDR2 SYDVKM. CDR3 sequence reads: CASSFDRGNTEAFF. The CDR3 DNA sequence: TGTGCCAGCAGTTTCGACAGGGGGAACACTGAAGCTTTCTTT.

A remark on this clone: This same CDR3 is encoded by further DNA sequences in the sample. The chain uses TRBV25-1 and TRBJ1-3; D is undetermined. There are 12 residues in the CDR3. Germline CDR1 MGHDK, CDR2 SYGVNS. V was clipped by 8 bases and J by 0 bases, with 5 bases between them. The CDR3 reads CASLSSGNTIYF. CDR3 DNA sequence: TGTGCCAGCCTCAGCTCTGGAAACACCATATATTTT.

Only a few counts were recorded for this clone. This same CDR3 is encoded by further DNA sequences in the sample. This chain links TRBV28 with TRBJ1-5; no clear D gene. The CDR3 runs 11 residues. V gave up 3 bases and J gave up 7 bases, with 4 bases separating them. Germline CDR1 is MDHEN and CDR2 is SYDVKM. The CDR3 region has the DNA TGTGCCAGCAGTTTCCGGCAGCCCCAGCATTTT. Protein sequence: CASSFRQPQHF.

The chain joins TRBV7-9 to TRBJ1-1, with D perhaps TRBD1 (5 bases). The CDR3 has 12 residues. Looked up from germline, CDR1 is SEHNR and CDR2 is FQNEAQ (reference sequence). The V and J ends lost 5 bases and 1 base respectively, with 5 bases between them. In DNA form, the CDR3 reads TGTGCCAGCAGCGGGGGGAACACTGAAGCTTTCTTT. It encodes CASSGGNTEAFF.

The CDR3 coding sequence is TGTGCCAGCAGTTTATCCCTCCAGGAGACCCAGTACTTC. Translation: CASSLSLQETQYF. J is TRBJ2-5 and V is TRBV28, with unresolved D. In germline, CDR1 is MDHEN, CDR2 SYDVKM. CDR3 length: 13 amino acids. Deletions cut 1 base from V and 5 bases from J, with 8 bases between. The full variable domain, completed using reference TRBV28 and TRBJ2-5, is DVKVTQSSRYLVKRTGEKVFLECVQDMDHENMFWYRQDPGLGLRLIYFSYDVKMKEKGDIPEGYSVSREKKERFSLILESASTNQTSMYLCASSLSLQETQYFGPGTRLLVL.

V gene TRBV19 combines with J gene TRBJ2-7; 9 bases fit TRBD1. This CDR3 region has 15 residues. Germline CDR1 is LNHDA and CDR2 is SQIVND (reference sequence). Losses at the gene ends were 5 bases for V and 3 bases for J; bases not matched to a gene: 8. CDR3 sequence: CASSRMGQGDYEQYF. For the CDR3, the DNA is TGTGCCAGTAGTCGAATGGGACAGGGAGACTACGAGCAGTACTTC. Full variable domain (missing parts from reference TRBV19 and TRBJ2-7): DGGITQSPKYLFRKEGQNVTLSCEQNLNHDAMYWYRQDPGQGLRLIYYSQIVNDFQKGDIAEGYSVSREKKESFPLTVTSAQKNPTAFYLCASSRMGQGDYEQYFGPGTRLTVT.

Details on this clone: Other nucleotide sequences from this sample produce the same CDR3. This chain connects TRBV20-1 to TRBJ2-4; D is uncertain. Germline V gene sequence: CDR1 DFQATT, CDR2 SNEGSKA (reference sequence). This CDR3 spans 10 amino acids. Trimming took off 3 bases at V and 7 bases at J, with 4 bases between the two ends. CDR3 residues: CSARTNIQYF. The CDR3 DNA is TGCAGTGCTAGGACGAACATTCAGTACTTC.

Points on this clone: In the same sample, other DNA sequences code for this CDR3. The CDR3 here is CASSPDKNYGYTF. CDR3 in DNA: TGTGCCAGCTCCCCAGACAAGAACTATGGCTACACCTTC. The rearrangement links TRBV18 to TRBJ1-2, with D hard to call. This CDR3 is built from 13 residues. V shed 6 bases and J shed 2 bases, with 10 bases lying between them. CDR1 is KGHSH and CDR2 is LQKENI in the germline V gene.

The chain is built from TRBV7-3 and TRBJ2-3, with 9 nucleotides matching TRBD2. The V segment lost 1 base and the J segment 0 bases; nucleotides outside the gene matches: 5. CDR1 is SGHTA and CDR2 is FQGTGA in the germline V gene. This CDR3 is built from 17 residues. The chain's CDR3 is CASSLKFAGGSTDTQYF. CDR3 nucleotide sequence: TGTGCCAGCAGCTTAAAGTTCGCGGGGGGGAGCACAGATACGCAGTATTTT.

This clone was seen more than once but under ten times. The gene calls are TRBV5-4 and TRBJ1-1; D gene ambiguous. From germline, CDR1 is SGHNT and CDR2 YYREEE (reference sequence). V was trimmed by 4 bases and J by 1 base, leaving 8 bases between them. The CDR3 runs 13 residues. In DNA, the CDR3 is TGTGCCAGCAGCGCACCCCAGAACACTGAAGCTTTCTTT. This gives the protein CASSAPQNTEAFF.

The chain recombines TRBV29-1 with TRBJ1-4; the match to TRBD1 covers 7 bases. V dropped 7 bases and J dropped 6; count of bases not matched to a gene: 5. CDR3 length: 12 residues. The germline CDR1 and CDR2 sequences are SQVTM and ANQGSEA. CDR3 amino acids: CSGGDSDEKLFF. CDR3 DNA sequence: TGCAGCGGTGGGGACAGCGATGAAAAACTGTTTTTT.